This TCR beta chain was observed in a study of cytomegalovirus exposure and HLA in healthy donors. General study results and limits: Rarity characterized most TCR sequences, yet some public TCRs appeared in many donors. Links to common viral pathogens appeared, in a later analysis, for several of the most significant clusters. In a later analysis, a missense DCLRE1C variant was linked to TCR beta V- and J-gene trimming.

PCR was performed using 60 Vbeta and 13 Jbeta primers. Assay used: immunoSEQ multiplex PCR; TCRdb lists only in-frame clones, some missing. The repertoire includes about 150,000 clones, about four fifths of them detected once, and 4.5% to 5.5% sits in the top ten. Trimming stripped 0 bases from V and 11 bases from J, with 10 bases between. Germline V gives CDR1 SQVTM, CDR2 ANQGSEA. This CDR3 spans 11 amino acids. Points on this clone: What it binds is not known.

The sequenced sample consisted of PBMCs. This receptor was identified in a man younger than 30 in good health and CMV-seronegative. The genes are TRBV29-1 and TRBJ2-5, with D uncertain. The CDR3 DNA reads TGCAGCGTTGAAGATATTGGAGAGCAGTACTTC. It encodes CSVEDIGEQYF.